The T cell receptor (beta chain) described here comes from a study of T cell responses to AZD1222 COVID-19 vaccine. The germline V and J ends were trimmed by 4 bases and 0 bases, with 15 bases remaining between them. CDR3 length equals 17 residues. Germline V CDR1 and CDR2: SGHTA, FQGTGA. As for this clone: Its target is unknown.

Study-wide results and limits: Repertoire sampling occurred only after the peak T cell response. Donors were chiefly white British, with a greater number of females, and clonal diversity was perhaps underestimated. Compared with day 0, the breadth and depth of the Spike-specific TCR repertoire rose significantly after two doses of AZD1222.

Only in-frame clones appear in the TCRdb table, and some are missing; sequencing was by immunoSEQ multiplex PCR. The table records more than 100,000 clones, around nine tenths of them present only once. The starting material was peripheral blood, obtained on day 0 of AZD1222 vaccination. This clonotype was sampled from an adult in good health. The genes are TRBV7-3 and TRBJ2-2; D may be TRBD1 (7 bases). CDR3 sequence reads: CASSSQGGPANTGELFF. The CDR3 coding sequence is TGTGCCAGCAGCTCCCAGGGGGGTCCCGCGAACACCGGGGAGCTGTTTTTT.